This entry describes one T cell receptor (beta chain). Its antigen has not been determined. Per-nucleotide qualities are absent, and no much larger clonotype sits a single base away. This entry is derived from a study of blood T cell repertoires in COVID-19 (dated by TCRdb to about 2020). With regard to the full study: The collaborator samples originated in the United States, Italy and Spain and spanned the acute and convalescent phases of COVID-19. The prospective study material was composed of cDNA or gDNA derived from T cells, B-cell-depleted T cells, or PBMCs. Subjects who had been exposed to COVID-19, were actively infected with it, or had recovered from it provided the deeply sampled blood TCRbeta repertoires that made up the dataset. A freely available public database, intended as a resource for researchers studying the immune response to SARS-CoV-2, is where the repertoires were released. Samples were obtained from the ongoing ImmuneRACE study (first 160 participants) and from roughly 1,300 subjects provided by 6 global collaborators. A de-identified subject ID, COVID-19 status, age in years and sex were almost always included in the sample metadata. HLA class I and class II types, where available, came from metadata supplied by the sample provider rather than from assay-based typing.

TCRbeta CDR3 regions were amplified from genomic DNA by means of the immunoSEQ Assay, a bias-controlled multiplex PCR. The authors' pipeline ran thus. The number of nucleated cells in each sample was estimated from the amplification of reference gene primers within the assay. Sequence reads were collapsed and filtered to measure the absolute abundance of every unique TCRbeta CDR3 rearrangement. For each sample, productive Simpson clonality was calculated by taking the square root of Simpson's diversity index across productive rearrangements. Drawn from immuneACCESS, this table holds only the in-frame rearrangements with V and J called that TCRdb kept. Clones are partly lost; checked studies trace under half to an unresolved V gene and leave the rest unexplained. V, J and clone size derive from that table, while D and trimming were established from the DNA sequence. Across this sample there are 6,000 to 8,500 clones, with 86% seen only once. The ten largest clones represent around 15% of the sample.

Paper-wide results and their limitations: The amount of clinical and demographic metadata varied by source and participant and was provided uncurated.

Collaborating institutions collected whole blood in K2EDTA tubes following their own protocols. For TCRbeta analysis, collaborators shipped samples in one of three forms: frozen whole blood, isolated PBMCs, or DNA extracted from either of those sample types. The sample comprised peripheral blood. The receptor was derived from a woman aged 55 to 70 with active COVID-19.

The nucleotide sequence is given as TGTGCCAGCAGAGGGACATCTGGAAACACCATATATTTT. Its protein is CASRGTSGNTIYF. The chain is assembled from TRBV7-2 and TRBJ1-3, with TRBD1 as a weak D call on 6 bases. Including cysteine and phenylalanine, the CDR3 has 13 amino acids. The kept DNA is CDR3 alone, 39 bases in frame from the first base. A distance of 7 bases separates the germline ends of V and J, which lose 6 bases and 1 base respectively. In the germline V gene, CDR1 corresponds to SGHTA and CDR2 to FQGNSA.